Listed here are 27 T cell receptor beta chains from one sample, sequenced in a study of control samples from healthy donors and cancer patients. Sequencing was performed with immunoSEQ multiplex PCR; in TCRdb, only in-frame clones are kept and a portion is missing. The sample contains 150,000 to 190,000 clones, over 90% of which appear only once. Sequencing was carried out using blood. These receptors all come from a man in his fifties or sixties in good health.

This clone came up a few times. The rearrangement uses TRBV27 and TRBJ2-7; 9 bases are a match to TRBD2. The trim removed 5 bases at V and 6 bases at J, leaving 14 bases unmatched. The germline CDR1 and CDR2 sequences are MNHEY and SMNVEV (reference sequence). This CDR3 is built from 16 residues. The chain's CDR3 is CASSQWGAGGPTEQYF. The CDR3 region has the DNA TGTGCCAGCAGTCAGTGGGGTGCGGGAGGGCCGACCGAGCAGTACTTC.

This chain links TRBV27 with TRBJ2-3, with TRBD1 matching 9 bases. This CDR3 region has 16 residues. With V trimmed by 5 bases and J by 0 bases, 6 bases remained unmatched. CDR1 and CDR2 (germline): MNHEY, SMNVEV (reference sequence). In DNA, the CDR3 is TGTGCCAGCAGTAACAGGGGGCAATTTAGCACAGATACGCAGTATTTT. Translation: CASSNRGQFSTDTQYF.

A remark on this clone: At the DNA level, this CDR3 is encoded by other sequences in the same sample as well. The chain is built from TRBV5-1 and TRBJ2-1; 7 bases are a match to TRBD2. Germline lookup yields CDR1 SGHRS and CDR2 YFSETQ. The CDR3 is 12 residues long. V lost 4 bases to trimming and J lost 6 bases; unmatched junction nucleotides: 1. As DNA, the CDR3 is TGCGCCAGCAGCCTAGCGGTCAATGAGCAGTTCTTC. This encodes CASSLAVNEQFF.

The CDR3 loop reads CASSPRQGMAQPQHF. The DNA for the CDR3 is TGTGCCAGTAGTCCCCGACAGGGGATGGCTCAGCCCCAGCATTTT. The chain carries TRBV19 and TRBJ1-5, with 8 bases that match TRBD1. The junction had 9 bases not matched to a gene; V was cut back by 5 bases and J by 6 bases. CDR1 and CDR2 (germline): LNHDA, SQIVND (reference sequence). The CDR3 is 15 amino acids.

This clone was detected only once. The gene calls are TRBV5-5 and TRBJ2-1; 16 nucleotides align to TRBD2. V dropped 4 bases and J dropped 8; count of bases not matched to a gene: 6. CDR3 length: 16 residues. Germline loops: CDR1 SGHKS, CDR2 YYEKEE (reference sequence). This chain's CDR3 is CASSGGLAGGPHEQFF. The CDR3 coding sequence is TGTGCCAGCAGCGGGGGACTAGCGGGAGGGCCCCATGAGCAGTTCTTC.

The chain joins TRBV30 to TRBJ1-2; D may be TRBD1 (6 bases). V was pared by 7 bases and J by 8 bases, with 17 bases between. The germline CDR1 and CDR2 sequences are GTSNPN and SVGIG (reference sequence). The CDR3 length is 12 residues. The CDR3 DNA sequence: TGTGCCTTTAAACAGGGCTTTCGCGGCTACACCTTC. Its protein is CAFKQGFRGYTF.

This chain uses TRBV14 with TRBJ2-3, with unresolved D. In germline, CDR1 is SGHDN, CDR2 FVKESK. With 0 bases removed from V and 0 bases from J, the gap between germline ends came to 7 bases. CDR3 length: 15 residues. CDR3 in DNA: TGTGCCAGCAGCCAAGATGGGATGAGCACAGATACGCAGTATTTT. It specifies CASSQDGMSTDTQYF.

The chain joins TRBV2 to TRBJ2-7, with TRBD2 identical over 10 bases. There are 15 residues in the CDR3. V shed 2 bases and J 2 bases; nucleotides not matched to a gene: 3. CDR1 and CDR2 (germline): SNHLY, FYNNEI. The chain's CDR3 is CASSEILAGAYEQYF. The CDR3 DNA follows: TGTGCCAGCAGTGAAATCCTAGCGGGAGCCTACGAGCAGTACTTC.

Comment on this clone: This specimen includes other DNA sequences encoding the same CDR3. This chain joins TRBV27 and TRBJ1-5; a weak D match, TRBD1 (5 bases). This CDR3 spans 15 amino acids. CDR1 is MNHEY and CDR2 is SMNVEV in the germline V gene (reference sequence). The V end was cut by 0 bases, the J end by 1 base, with 7 bases between. The CDR3 loop reads CASSLSGESNQPQHF. CDR3 sequence (DNA): TGTGCCAGCAGTTTATCAGGGGAAAGCAATCAGCCCCAGCATTTT.

This chain uses TRBV11-2 with TRBJ2-7; maybe TRBD2 (6 bases). This CDR3 comprises 13 residues. Trimming pared 4 bases from V and 4 bases from J, leaving 11 bases between. The germline V gene encodes CDR1 SGHAT and CDR2 FQNNGV. CDR3 DNA sequence: TGTGCCAGCAGCTCCGCGGGGTTATACGAGCAGTACTTC. It codes for CASSSAGLYEQYF.

The V gene is TRBV28, the J gene TRBJ2-7, with D unclear. Per the germline V gene, CDR1 is MDHEN and CDR2 is SYDVKM. CDR3 length: 16 residues. V shed 6 bases and J shed 3 bases, with 21 bases lying between them. This CDR3 is CASSPRSALRVYEQYF. The CDR3 DNA follows: TGTGCCAGCAGCCCTCGGAGCGCGCTAAGAGTCTACGAGCAGTACTTC.

This sequence joins TRBV9 and TRBJ1-4; the D gene is possibly TRBD1 (6 bases). This CDR3 contains 13 residues. V was clipped by 3 bases and J by 8 bases, with 11 bases between them. Germline CDR1 and CDR2: SGDLS and YYNGEE. The CDR3, as DNA: TGTGCCAGCAGCGGGGGGGACACCGAAAAACTGTTTTTT. Translating it yields CASSGGDTEKLFF. Using reference TRBV9 and TRBJ1-4 for the parts outside the CDR3, the full variable domain is DSGVTQTPKHLITATGQRVTLRCSPRSGDLSVYWYQQSLDQGLQFLIQYYNGEERAKGNILERFSAQQFPDLHSELNLSSLELGDSALYFCASSGGDTEKLFFGSGTQLSVL.

The gene calls are TRBV7-2 and TRBJ2-3; TRBD2 matches at 7 bases. Trimming cost V 4 bases and J 5 bases; bases outside gene matches: 6. Germline-derived CDR1 and CDR2 are SGHTA and FQGNSA. The CDR3 loop spans 14 amino acids. The CDR3 here is CASSSGLTLDTQYF. The CDR3, as DNA: TGTGCCAGCAGCTCGGGACTAACCCTAGATACGCAGTATTTT.

V and J are TRBV2 and TRBJ2-7; D remains unclear. Germline lookup yields CDR1 SNHLY and CDR2 FYNNEI. The CDR3 runs 13 residues. Trimming took off 4 bases at V and 3 bases at J, with 10 bases between the two ends. The CDR3 DNA reads TGTGCCAGCAGTGGTCAGACCTTCTACGAGCAGTACTTC. Amino acid sequence: CASSGQTFYEQYF.

Note on this clone: Different DNA sequences within this sample yield the same CDR3. The chain employs TRBV11-3 and TRBJ2-5, with 10 bases that match TRBD2. Germline V gene data show CDR1 as SGHNT and CDR2 as YENEEA. The CDR3 has 15 residues. V lost 1 base to trimming and J lost 4 bases; unmatched junction nucleotides: 3. CDR3 in DNA: TGTGCCAGCAGCTTAGGGCAGCGGGAGGGAGAGACCCAGTACTTC. Its translation is CASSLGQREGETQYF.

The chain uses TRBV10-3 and TRBJ1-3; TRBD1 matches at 11 bases. Unmatched junction bases numbered 5, after V lost 5 bases and J lost 2 bases. The germline V gene encodes CDR1 ENHRY and CDR2 SYGVKD. The CDR3 has 16 residues. CDR3 amino acids: CAISIGQGAPGNTIYF. The CDR3 DNA is TGTGCCATCAGTATCGGACAGGGGGCGCCTGGAAACACCATATATTTT.

The chain has TRBV6-5 and TRBJ2-1, with 13 positions matching TRBD2. CDR1 is MNHEY and CDR2 is SVGAGI in the germline V gene. The CDR3 sequence is 15 residues long. The V and J ends lost 5 bases and 12 bases, in that order; junction bases with no gene match: 10. The CDR3 spells CASSRQGLAGAGQFF. The CDR3, as DNA: TGTGCCAGCAGTCGCCAAGGACTAGCGGGAGCTGGGCAGTTCTTC.

This chain links TRBV20-1 with TRBJ1-1; tentative D call: TRBD1 (6 bases). This CDR3 is built from 15 residues. Trimming took off 3 bases at V and 1 base at J, with 15 bases between the two ends. CDR1 is DFQATT and CDR2 is SNEGSKA in the germline V gene (reference sequence). The CDR3 spells CSASDGGGGNTEAFF. The CDR3 nucleotides read TGCAGTGCTAGTGATGGGGGAGGGGGGAACACTGAAGCTTTCTTT.

This clone was seen a handful of times. The chain has TRBV9 and TRBJ1-6, with D maybe TRBD1 (6 bases). Trimming left V 4 bases short and J 7 bases short, with 9 bases between. Germline V CDR1 and CDR2: SGDLS, YYNGEE. The length of the CDR3 is 13 residues. CDR3 nucleotide sequence: TGTGCCAGCAGCCCCACAGGGAATTCACCCCTCCACTTT. Protein product: CASSPTGNSPLHF.

The chain links TRBV9 to TRBJ2-1; 7 bases agree with TRBD2. The CDR3 loop spans 15 amino acids. The J segment lost 1 base and the V segment lost 4 bases, leaving 5 bases of the junction unmatched. Germline assignment: CDR1 SGDLS and CDR2 YYNGEE. The CDR3 bases are TGTGCCAGCAGCTCAAGCGGGGAGTCCTACAATGAGCAGTTCTTC. It codes for CASSSSGESYNEQFF.

V and J are TRBV6-5 and TRBJ1-4; TRBD1 aligns across 8 bases. The germline CDR1 and CDR2 sequences are MNHEY and SVGAGI. The CDR3 contains 15 residues. With 0 bases clipped from V and 4 bases from J, the junction kept 1 base outside the gene matches. CDR3 residues: CASSYSTGVNEKLFF. The CDR3 region has the DNA TGTGCCAGCAGTTACTCGACAGGGGTTAATGAAAAACTGTTTTTT.

This clone was recorded once. This chain connects TRBV20-1 to TRBJ1-1; D is undetermined. CDR3 size: 11 residues. The germline gives CDR1 DFQATT, CDR2 SNEGSKA (reference sequence). V lost 0 bases and J lost 11, with 10 bases in between. CDR3 coding DNA: TGCAGTGCTAGAGATACGAGAGCGGCTTTCTTT. Its translation: CSARDTRAAFF.

V gene TRBV7-6 combines with J gene TRBJ2-7; unclear D gene. In germline, CDR1 is SGHVS, CDR2 FNYEAQ. V was shortened by 1 base and J by 5 bases, with 12 bases between the two germline ends. The CDR3 extends over 14 amino acids. CDR3 nucleotide sequence: TGTGCCAGCAGCTTAGGTCCACGACTCGACGAGCAGTACTTC. Translated: CASSLGPRLDEQYF.

The gene calls are TRBV12-3 or TRBV12-4 and TRBJ1-5; D gene uncertain. Trimming took 2 bases from V and 7 from J, leaving 6 bases between them. The CDR3 runs to 12 residues. This chain's CDR3 is CASSLNFQPQHF. The CDR3 region has the DNA TGTGCCAGCAGTTTAAATTTCCAGCCCCAGCATTTT.

In its sample, this clone was seen once. The chain couples TRBV5-6 to TRBJ2-3; D perhaps matches TRBD2 (6 bases). With 3 bases removed from V and 1 base from J, the gap between germline ends came to 12 bases. The germline V gene encodes CDR1 SGHDT and CDR2 YYEEEE. This CDR3 comprises 15 residues. Written as DNA, the CDR3 is TGTGCCAGCAGCTCCAGACTAGTCGGCACAGATACGCAGTATTTT. Translated, it gives CASSSRLVGTDTQYF.

This clone was detected only once. This rearrangement joins TRBV7-9 to TRBJ1-2, with 9 bases matching TRBD1. Trimming removed 1 base from V and 8 bases from J; junction bases left unmatched: 14. This CDR3 comprises 17 residues. Germline V lookup: CDR1 SEHNR, CDR2 FQNEAQ (reference sequence). CDR3 amino acids: CASSLDVGLTGGRGYTF. In nucleotides, the CDR3 is TGTGCCAGCAGCTTAGATGTGGGGCTTACAGGGGGCCGCGGCTACACCTTC.

This clone was counted a single time. This chain connects TRBV6-4 to TRBJ2-2; TRBD2 agrees at 10 bases. The CDR3 has 16 amino acids. V trimming: 6 bases; J trimming: 5 bases; junction bases outside the gene matches: 9. Germline V gene sequence: CDR1 MRHNA, CDR2 SNTAGT. CDR3 DNA sequence: TGTGCCAGCAGCGCCGAACCGGGACTAGCGACCGGGGAGCTGTTTTTT. Encoded protein: CASSAEPGLATGELFF.